This T cell receptor (beta chain) was observed in a study of control samples from healthy donors and cancer patients. The protocol was immunoSEQ multiplex PCR, while the TCRdb copy is restricted to in-frame clones and leaves out a portion. The sample holds 95,000 to 100,000 clones, around 89% seen once. In its sample, this clone was seen a few times. The receptor's source is a man aged 25 to 40 in good health. Sample: blood.

The CDR3 here is CASSWAGGSYNEQFF. Here the CDR3 DNA reads TGTGCCAGCAGCTGGGCAGGCGGCTCCTACAATGAGCAGTTCTTC. The chain has TRBV7-9 and TRBJ2-1; D unresolved. This CDR3 comprises 15 residues. Germline V gene data show CDR1 as SEHNR and CDR2 as FQNEAQ (reference sequence). The ends were cut back, 4 bases at V and 0 bases at J, with 10 bases in the middle. Full variable domain (rest looked up from reference TRBV7-9 and TRBJ2-1): DTGVSQNPRHKITKRGQNVTFRCDPISEHNRLYWYRQTLGQGPEFLTYFQNEAQLEKSRLLSDRFSAERPKGSFSTLEIQRTEQGDSAMYLCASSWAGGSYNEQFFGPGTRLTVL.